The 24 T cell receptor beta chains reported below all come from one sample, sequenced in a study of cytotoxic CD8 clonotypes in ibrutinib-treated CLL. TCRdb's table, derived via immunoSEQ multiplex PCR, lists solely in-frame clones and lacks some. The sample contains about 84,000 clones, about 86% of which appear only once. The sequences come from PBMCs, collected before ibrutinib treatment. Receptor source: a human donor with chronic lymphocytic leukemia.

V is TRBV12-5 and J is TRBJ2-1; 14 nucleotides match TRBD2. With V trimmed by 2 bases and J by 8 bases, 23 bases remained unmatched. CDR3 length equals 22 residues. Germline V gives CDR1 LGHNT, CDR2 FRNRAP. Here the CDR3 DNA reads TGTGCTAGTGGTTTGCCTCCCCACCCCGGGACTAGCGGGAGATACCTTAAGGATGAGCAGTTCTTC. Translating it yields CASGLPPHPGTSGRYLKDEQFF.

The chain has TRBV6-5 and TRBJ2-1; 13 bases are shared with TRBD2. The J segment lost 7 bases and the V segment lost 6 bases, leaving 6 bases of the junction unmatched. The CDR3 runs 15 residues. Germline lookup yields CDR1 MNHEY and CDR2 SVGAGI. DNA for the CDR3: TGTGCCAGCAGACCTGGACTAGCGGGAGTAAATGAGCAGTTCTTC. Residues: CASRPGLAGVNEQFF.

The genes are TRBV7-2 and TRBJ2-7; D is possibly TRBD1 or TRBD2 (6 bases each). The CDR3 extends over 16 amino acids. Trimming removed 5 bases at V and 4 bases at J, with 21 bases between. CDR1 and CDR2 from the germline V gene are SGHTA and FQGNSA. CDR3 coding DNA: TGTGCCAGCAGCCCTGGGGTGGGGGGCGCAGAGTACGAGCAGTACTTC. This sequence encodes CASSPGVGGAEYEQYF.

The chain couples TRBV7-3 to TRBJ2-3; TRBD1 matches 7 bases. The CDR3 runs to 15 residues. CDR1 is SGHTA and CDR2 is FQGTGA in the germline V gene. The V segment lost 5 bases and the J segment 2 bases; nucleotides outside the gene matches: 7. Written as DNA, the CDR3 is TGTGCCAGCAGCCGAGGGGGCACCTTCACAGATACGCAGTATTTT. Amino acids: CASSRGGTFTDTQYF.

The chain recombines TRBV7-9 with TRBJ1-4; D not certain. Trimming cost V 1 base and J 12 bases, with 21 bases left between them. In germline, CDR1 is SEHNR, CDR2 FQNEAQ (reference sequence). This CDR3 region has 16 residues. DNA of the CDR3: TGTGCCAGCAGCTTAGGCTCGTGGTTGACAAGTTCTCAACTGTTTTTT. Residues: CASSLGSWLTSSQLFF.

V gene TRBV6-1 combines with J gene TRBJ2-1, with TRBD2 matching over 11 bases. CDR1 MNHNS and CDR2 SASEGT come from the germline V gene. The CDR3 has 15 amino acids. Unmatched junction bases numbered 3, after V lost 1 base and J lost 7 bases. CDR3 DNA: TGTGCCAGCAGTGAAGAGGTAGCGGGAGGGAATGAGCAGTTCTTC. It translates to CASSEEVAGGNEQFF.

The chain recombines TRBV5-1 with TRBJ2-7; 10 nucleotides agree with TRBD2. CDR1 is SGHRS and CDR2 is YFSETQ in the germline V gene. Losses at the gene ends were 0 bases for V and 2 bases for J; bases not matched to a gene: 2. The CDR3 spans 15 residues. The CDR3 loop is CASSLVAGGAYEQYF. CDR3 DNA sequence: TGCGCCAGCAGCTTGGTAGCGGGAGGAGCCTACGAGCAGTACTTC.

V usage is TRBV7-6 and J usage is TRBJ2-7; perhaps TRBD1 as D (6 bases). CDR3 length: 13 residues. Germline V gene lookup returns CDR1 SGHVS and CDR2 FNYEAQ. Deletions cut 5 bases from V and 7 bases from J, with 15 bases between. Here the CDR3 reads CASSVGTGTEQYF. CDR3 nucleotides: TGTGCCAGCAGCGTAGGCACGGGGACAGAGCAGTACTTC. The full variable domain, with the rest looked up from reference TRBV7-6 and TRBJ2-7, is GAGVSQSPRYKVTKRGQDVALRCDPISGHVSLYWYRQALGQGPEFLTYFNYEAQQDKSGLPNDRFSAERPEGSISTLTIQRTEQRDSAMYRCASSVGTGTEQYFGPGTRLTVT.

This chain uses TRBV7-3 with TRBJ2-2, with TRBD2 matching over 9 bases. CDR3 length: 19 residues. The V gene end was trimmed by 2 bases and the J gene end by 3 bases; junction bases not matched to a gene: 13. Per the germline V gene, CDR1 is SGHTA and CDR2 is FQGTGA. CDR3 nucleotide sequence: TGTGCCAGCAGCTTAGGATTAGCGGGGGACGTCCATTACACCGGGGAGCTGTTTTTT. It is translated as CASSLGLAGDVHYTGELFF.

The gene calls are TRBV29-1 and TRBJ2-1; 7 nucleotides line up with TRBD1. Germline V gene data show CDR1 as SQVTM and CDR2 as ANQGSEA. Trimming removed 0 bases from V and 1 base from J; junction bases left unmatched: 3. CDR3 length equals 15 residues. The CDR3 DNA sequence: TGCAGCGTTGAAGACTTGGACAGGTCCTACAATGAGCAGTTCTTC. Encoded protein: CSVEDLDRSYNEQFF.

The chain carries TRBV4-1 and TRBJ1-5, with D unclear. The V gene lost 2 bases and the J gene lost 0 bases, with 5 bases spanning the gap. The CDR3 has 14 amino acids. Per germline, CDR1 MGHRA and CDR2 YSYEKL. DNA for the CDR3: TGCGCCAGCAGCCAACAGAGTAGCAATCAGCCCCAGCATTTT. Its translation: CASSQQSSNQPQHF.

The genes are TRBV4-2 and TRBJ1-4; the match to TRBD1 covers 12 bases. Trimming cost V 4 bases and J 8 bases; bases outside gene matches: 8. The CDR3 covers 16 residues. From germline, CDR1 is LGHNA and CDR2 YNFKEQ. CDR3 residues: CASSPQPGTGGEKLFF. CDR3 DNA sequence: TGTGCCAGCAGCCCTCAACCCGGGACAGGGGGCGAAAAACTGTTTTTT.

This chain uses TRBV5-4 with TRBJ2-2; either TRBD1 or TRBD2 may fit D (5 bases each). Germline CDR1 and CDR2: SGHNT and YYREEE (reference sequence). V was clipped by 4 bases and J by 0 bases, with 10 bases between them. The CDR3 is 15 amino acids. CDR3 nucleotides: TGTGCCAGCAGCATAGGGACGGCGAACACCGGGGAGCTGTTTTTT. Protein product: CASSIGTANTGELFF. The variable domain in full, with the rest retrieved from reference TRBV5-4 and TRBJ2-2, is ETGVTQSPTHLIKTRGQQVTLRCSSQSGHNTVSWYQQALGQGPQFIFQYYREEENGRGNFPPRFSGLQFPNYSSELNVNALELDDSALYLCASSIGTANTGELFFGEGSRLTVL.

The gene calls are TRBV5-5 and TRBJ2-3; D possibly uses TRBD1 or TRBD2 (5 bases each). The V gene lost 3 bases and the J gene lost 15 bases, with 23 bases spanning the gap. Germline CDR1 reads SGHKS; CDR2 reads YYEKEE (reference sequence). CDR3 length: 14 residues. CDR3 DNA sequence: TGTGCCAGCAGCTGGGGGTACTTGCTCGGGGAGCTCTATTTT. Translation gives CASSWGYLLGELYF.

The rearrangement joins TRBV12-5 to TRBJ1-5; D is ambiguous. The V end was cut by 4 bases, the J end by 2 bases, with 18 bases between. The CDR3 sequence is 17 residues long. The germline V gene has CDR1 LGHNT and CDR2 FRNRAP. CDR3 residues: CASGSGVANVGNQPQHF. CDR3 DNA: TGTGCTAGTGGTTCCGGGGTAGCTAATGTCGGCAATCAGCCCCAGCATTTT.

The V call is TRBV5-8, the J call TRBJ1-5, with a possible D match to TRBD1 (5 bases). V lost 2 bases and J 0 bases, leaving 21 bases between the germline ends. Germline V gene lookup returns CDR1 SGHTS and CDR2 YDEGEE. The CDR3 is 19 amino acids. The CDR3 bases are TGTGCCAGCAGCTTTTCGGGAAGACAGTTACTTTATAGCAATCAGCCCCAGCATTTT. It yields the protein CASSFSGRQLLYSNQPQHF.

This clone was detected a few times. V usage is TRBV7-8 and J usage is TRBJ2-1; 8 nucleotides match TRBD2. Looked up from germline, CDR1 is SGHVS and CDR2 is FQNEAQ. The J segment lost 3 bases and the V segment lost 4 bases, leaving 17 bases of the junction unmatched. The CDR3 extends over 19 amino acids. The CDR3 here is CASSSVRGGRYANYNEQFF. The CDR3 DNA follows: TGTGCCAGCAGCTCCGTGCGGGGCGGGAGGTACGCTAACTACAATGAGCAGTTCTTC.

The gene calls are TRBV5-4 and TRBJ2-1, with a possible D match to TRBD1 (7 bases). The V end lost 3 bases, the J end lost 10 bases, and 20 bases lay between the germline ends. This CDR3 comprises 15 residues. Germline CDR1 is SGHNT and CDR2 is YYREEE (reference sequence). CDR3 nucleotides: TGTGCCAGCAGCTGGGAATCGTCAGGGGGGCGCGAGCAGTTCTTC. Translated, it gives CASSWESSGGREQFF.

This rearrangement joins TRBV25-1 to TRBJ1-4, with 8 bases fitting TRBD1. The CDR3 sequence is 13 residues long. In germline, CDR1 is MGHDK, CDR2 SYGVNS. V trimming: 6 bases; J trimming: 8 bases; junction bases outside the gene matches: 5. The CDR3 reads CASRTGVEEKLFF. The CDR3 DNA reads TGTGCCAGCAGGACAGGGGTGGAAGAAAAACTGTTTTTT.

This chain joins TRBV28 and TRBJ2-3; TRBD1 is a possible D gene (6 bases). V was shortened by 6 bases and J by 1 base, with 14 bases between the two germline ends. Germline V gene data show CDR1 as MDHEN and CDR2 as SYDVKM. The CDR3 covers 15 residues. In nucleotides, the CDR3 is TGTGCCAGCAGAAGGGGGAGTGGGGGCACAGATACGCAGTATTTT. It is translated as CASRRGSGGTDTQYF. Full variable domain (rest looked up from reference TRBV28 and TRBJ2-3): DVKVTQSSRYLVKRTGEKVFLECVQDMDHENMFWYRQDPGLGLRLIYFSYDVKMKEKGDIPEGYSVSREKKERFSLILESASTNQTSMYLCASRRGSGGTDTQYFGPGTRLTVL.

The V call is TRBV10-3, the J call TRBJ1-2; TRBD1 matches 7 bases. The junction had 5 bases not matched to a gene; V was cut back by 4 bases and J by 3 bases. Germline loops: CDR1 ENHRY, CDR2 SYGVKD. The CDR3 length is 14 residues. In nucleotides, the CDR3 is TGTGCCATCAGTGCCGGGACAGTCTACTATGGCTACACCTTC. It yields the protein CAISAGTVYYGYTF.

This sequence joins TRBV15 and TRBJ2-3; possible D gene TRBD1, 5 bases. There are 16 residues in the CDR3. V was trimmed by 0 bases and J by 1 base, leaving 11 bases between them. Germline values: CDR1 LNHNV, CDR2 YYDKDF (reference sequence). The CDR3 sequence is CATSRDLVGGTDTQYF. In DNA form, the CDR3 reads TGTGCCACCAGCAGAGATCTGGTAGGGGGCACAGATACGCAGTATTTT.

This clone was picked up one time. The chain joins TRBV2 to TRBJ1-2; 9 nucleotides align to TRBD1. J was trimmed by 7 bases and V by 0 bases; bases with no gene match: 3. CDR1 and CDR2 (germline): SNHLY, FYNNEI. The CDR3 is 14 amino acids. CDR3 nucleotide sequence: TGTGCCAGCAGTGAAGCTAGGACAGGGGTTGGCTACACCTTC. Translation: CASSEARTGVGYTF.

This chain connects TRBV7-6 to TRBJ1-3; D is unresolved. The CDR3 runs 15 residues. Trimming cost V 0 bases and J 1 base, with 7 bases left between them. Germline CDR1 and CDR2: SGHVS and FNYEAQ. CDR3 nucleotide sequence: TGTGCCAGCAGCTTAGCGCAGCAATCTGGAAACACCATATATTTT. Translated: CASSLAQQSGNTIYF.